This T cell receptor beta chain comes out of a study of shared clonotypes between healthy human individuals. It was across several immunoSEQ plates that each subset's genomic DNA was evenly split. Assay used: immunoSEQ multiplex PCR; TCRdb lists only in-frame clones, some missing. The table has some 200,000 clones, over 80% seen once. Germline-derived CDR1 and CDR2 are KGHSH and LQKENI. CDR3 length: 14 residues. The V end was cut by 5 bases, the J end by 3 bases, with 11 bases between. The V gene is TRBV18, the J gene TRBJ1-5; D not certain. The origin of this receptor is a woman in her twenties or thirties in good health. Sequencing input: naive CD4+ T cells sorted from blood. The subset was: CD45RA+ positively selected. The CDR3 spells CASSKDTHNQPQHF. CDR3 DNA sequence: TGTGCCAGCTCAAAAGACACCCACAATCAGCCCCAGCATTTT.